Following are 14 T cell receptor beta chains from one sample sequenced in a study of blood T cell repertoires in COVID-19. Using immunoSEQ multiplex PCR, the repertoire was profiled, and TCRdb retains in-frame clones only, with some absent. Of just under 80,000 clones detected, about 80% appear once; the ten largest clones hold more than 4%. Source material: peripheral blood. The source is a woman in her 70s with acute or convalescent COVID-19.

V is TRBV11-3 and J is TRBJ2-5; no definite D call. The CDR3 contains 11 residues. Germline CDR1 SGHNT, CDR2 YENEEA. Trimming shortened V by 5 bases and J by 5 bases, and 6 bases separated the two germline ends. The CDR3 loop is CASSIRETQYF. Here the CDR3 DNA reads TGTGCCAGCAGCATCAGGGAGACCCAGTACTTC.

This clone appeared a few times. The rearrangement uses TRBV5-6 and TRBJ1-2; 11 bases are shared with TRBD1. The CDR3 length is 17 residues. V gave up 4 bases and J gave up 7 bases; unmatched junction bases: 15. The germline V gene encodes CDR1 SGHDT and CDR2 YYEEEE. The CDR3 is CASSLPIPDRGHGGYTF. The CDR3 DNA follows: TGTGCCAGCAGCCTTCCCATCCCGGACAGGGGGCATGGTGGCTACACCTTC.

This clone showed up just once. CDR3 protein: CASSHRLRGEKHQETQYF. CDR3 nucleotides: TGCGCCAGCAGCCACCGCTTGCGCGGGGAGAAGCACCAAGAGACCCAGTACTTC. The rearrangement uses TRBV4-1 and TRBJ2-5; possible D gene TRBD2, 6 bases. The germline V and J ends were trimmed by 3 bases and 0 bases, with 20 bases remaining between them. Germline V gene data show CDR1 as MGHRA and CDR2 as YSYEKL. The CDR3 runs to 18 residues.

The chain has TRBV24-1 and TRBJ2-2; D is undetermined. The V end lost 9 bases, the J end lost 4 bases, and 14 bases lay between the germline ends. This CDR3 is built from 14 residues. In germline, CDR1 is KGHDR, CDR2 SFDVKD. The CDR3 loop reads CATRGLGSTGELFF. Here the CDR3 DNA reads TGTGCCACCCGCGGTTTGGGTTCCACCGGGGAGCTGTTTTTT.

V and J are TRBV27 and TRBJ2-2; D is ambiguous. Trimming took off 4 bases at V and 7 bases at J, with 13 bases between the two ends. Germline V gene data show CDR1 as MNHEY and CDR2 as SMNVEV (reference sequence). The CDR3 has 14 amino acids. As DNA, the CDR3 is TGTGCCAGCAGTTACCGCGAATTTCTCGGGGAGCTGTTTTTT. It translates to CASSYREFLGELFF.

This chain connects TRBV19 to TRBJ2-2; 7 nucleotides match TRBD1. CDR3 size: 16 residues. Germline CDR1 LNHDA, CDR2 SQIVND (reference sequence). Germline trimming cut 3 bases from V and 0 bases from J; bases unmatched to any gene: 4. The CDR3 region is CASSIKTGTNTGELFF. CDR3 nucleotides: TGTGCCAGTAGTATCAAGACAGGGACGAACACCGGGGAGCTGTTTTTT.

The chain has TRBV28 and TRBJ2-3, with 7 bases that match TRBD2. V shed 8 bases, J shed 3 bases, and the junction held 5 bases outside the gene matches. Germline V gives CDR1 MDHEN, CDR2 SYDVKM. This CDR3 region has 13 residues. CDR3 bases: TGTGCCAGCCAAGGGGAGGGTACAGATACGCAGTATTTT. Translating it yields CASQGEGTDTQYF. The full variable domain, in which reference TRBV28 and TRBJ2-3 provide the parts outside the CDR3, is DVKVTQSSRYLVKRTGEKVFLECVQDMDHENMFWYRQDPGLGLRLIYFSYDVKMKEKGDIPEGYSVSREKKERFSLILESASTNQTSMYLCASQGEGTDTQYFGPGTRLTVL.

J is TRBJ2-5 and V is TRBV11-3; 12 nucleotides agree with TRBD2. The CDR3 loop spans 17 amino acids. The germline V gene has CDR1 SGHNT and CDR2 YENEEA. The V and J ends lost 1 base and 6 bases, in that order; junction bases with no gene match: 9. CDR3 protein: CASSLGHTSGGTQTQYF. CDR3 coding DNA: TGTGCCAGCAGCTTAGGCCATACTAGCGGGGGGACTCAGACCCAGTACTTC.

The chain is built from TRBV7-8 and TRBJ2-1; 16 bases are a match to TRBD2. The germline V gene has CDR1 SGHVS and CDR2 FQNEAQ. The V segment lost 5 bases and the J segment 6 bases; nucleotides outside the gene matches: 16. This CDR3 region has 20 residues. The CDR3 nucleotides are TGTGCCAGCAGCGCGGGACTAGCGGGGGGGCATTTCAGGTCTGGCAATGAGCAGTTCTTC. Protein sequence: CASSAGLAGGHFRSGNEQFF. Full variable domain (outside the CDR3, taken from reference TRBV7-8 and TRBJ2-1): GAGVSQSPRYKVAKRGQDVALRCDPISGHVSLFWYQQALGQGPEFLTYFQNEAQLDKSGLPSDRFFAERPEGSVSTLKIQRTQQEDSAVYLCASSAGLAGGHFRSGNEQFFGPGTRLTVL.

The CDR3 region is CASSPRGQGIYEQYF. The CDR3 DNA sequence: TGTGCCAGCAGCCCCAGGGGACAGGGGATCTACGAGCAGTACTTC. This chain joins TRBV9 and TRBJ2-7; 10 bases match TRBD1. The CDR3 totals 15 residues. The J segment lost 3 bases and the V segment lost 4 bases, leaving 7 bases of the junction unmatched. Germline CDR1 SGDLS, CDR2 YYNGEE.

This clone was observed once. The V and J genes are TRBV24-1 and TRBJ2-1, with 10 bases that match TRBD2. This CDR3 is built from 17 residues. Trimming at V came to 0 bases and at J to 2 bases, leaving 3 bases not matched to a gene. Germline V gene sequence: CDR1 KGHDR, CDR2 SFDVKD. CDR3 sequence: CATSDLTLAGAYNEQFF. The CDR3, as DNA: TGTGCCACCAGTGATTTGACGCTAGCGGGGGCCTACAATGAGCAGTTCTTC.

As to this clone: This same CDR3 is encoded by further DNA sequences in the sample. The chain couples TRBV6-2 or TRBV6-3 to TRBJ2-5; possibly TRBD2 for D (6 bases). The V gene's germline CDR1 is MNHEY and CDR2 SVGEGT. The CDR3 consists of 13 residues. V shed 4 bases and J shed 5 bases, with 11 bases lying between them. The CDR3 DNA sequence: TGTGCCAGCAGTTTGGGACTGGCTGAGACCCAGTACTTC. Protein: CASSLGLAETQYF.

This rearrangement joins TRBV6-2 or TRBV6-3 to TRBJ2-3, with a weak D call TRBD2 (6 bases). The CDR3 loop spans 14 amino acids. Germline lookup yields CDR1 MNHEY and CDR2 SVGEGT. The V end was cut by 5 bases, the J end by 0 bases, with 9 bases between. DNA of the CDR3: TGTGCCAGCAGTGGGACTTCTAGCACAGATACGCAGTATTTT. This sequence encodes CASSGTSSTDTQYF.

The chain combines TRBV6-6 with TRBJ2-1; the D gene is possibly TRBD2 (5 bases). Trimming shortened V by 4 bases and J by 7 bases, and 14 bases separated the two germline ends. Looked up from germline, CDR1 is MNHNY and CDR2 is SVGAGI (reference sequence). This CDR3 is 14 amino acids long. The CDR3 DNA reads TGTGCCAGCAGTTCAGACTGGACTCTAAATGAGCAGTTCTTC. It is translated as CASSSDWTLNEQFF.